Presented here are 15 T cell receptor beta chains from one specimen sequenced in a study of cytomegalovirus exposure and HLA in healthy donors. Primers included in the PCR were 60 Vbeta and 13 Jbeta primers. Assay used: immunoSEQ multiplex PCR; TCRdb lists only in-frame clones, some missing. The sample has 75,000 to 95,000 clones; over 55% are singletons. Sequencing input: PBMCs. Every receptor here comes from a woman aged 50 to 60 in good health and CMV-seropositive.

CDR3 in amino acids: CASSPVQGVSYGYTF. The CDR3 nucleotides are TGCGCCAGCAGTCCCGTCCAGGGGGTCAGCTATGGCTACACCTTC. This chain connects TRBV5-1 to TRBJ1-2; 7 bases are a match to TRBD1. The germline V gene encodes CDR1 SGHRS and CDR2 YFSETQ. V dropped 5 bases and J dropped 4; count of bases not matched to a gene: 11. The CDR3 has 15 residues.

The J gene is TRBJ1-2, the V gene TRBV6-1, with 8 bases aligning to TRBD1. CDR1 MNHNS and CDR2 SASEGT come from the germline V gene. With 7 bases clipped from V and 3 bases from J, the junction kept 10 bases outside the gene matches. The length of the CDR3 is 15 residues. CDR3 DNA sequence: TGTGCCAGCAATCCACCCGGACAGGGCGACTATGGCTACACCTTC. It codes for CASNPPGQGDYGYTF.

The V gene is TRBV11-2, the J gene TRBJ1-1; 9 bases are shared with TRBD1. There are 14 residues in the CDR3. After removal of 5 bases from V and 5 bases from J, the junction contained 6 bases not matched to a gene. CDR1 SGHAT and CDR2 FQNNGV come from the germline V gene. In DNA form, the CDR3 reads TGTGCCAGCAGCCTCGGGACAGGGCCTACTGAAGCTTTCTTT. This gives the protein CASSLGTGPTEAFF.

Only a few counts were recorded for this clone. The chain employs TRBV7-9 and TRBJ1-4, with TRBD1 identical over 8 bases. V lost 5 bases, J lost 5 bases, and 1 base stayed unmatched. This CDR3 has 13 amino acids. The germline CDR1 and CDR2 sequences are SEHNR and FQNEAQ (reference sequence). The CDR3 DNA reads TGTGCCAGCAGCCGACAGGGGAATGAAAAACTGTTTTTT. As protein: CASSRQGNEKLFF.

The V gene is TRBV28, the J gene TRBJ1-2; 9 bases fit TRBD1. The trim removed 0 bases at V and 0 bases at J, leaving 17 bases unmatched. This CDR3 has 21 amino acids. Per the germline V gene, CDR1 is MDHEN and CDR2 is SYDVKM. CDR3 in amino acids: CASSLWNPRRGQGYTNYGYTF. The CDR3 nucleotides are TGTGCCAGCAGTTTATGGAACCCCCGTCGGGGACAGGGTTATACTAACTATGGCTACACCTTC.

V gene TRBV7-9 combines with J gene TRBJ1-1, with 7 bases aligning to TRBD1. The length of the CDR3 is 17 residues. CDR1 is SEHNR and CDR2 is FQNEAQ in the germline V gene (reference sequence). With 4 bases clipped from V and 3 bases from J, the junction kept 14 bases outside the gene matches. The CDR3 bases are TGTGCCAGCAGCTACACAGGGGCCCAAAATAAGGACACTGAAGCTTTCTTT. It yields the protein CASSYTGAQNKDTEAFF.

The chain joins TRBV28 to TRBJ2-2; 7 bases match TRBD1. This CDR3 has 15 amino acids. Trimming took 1 base from V and 7 from J; bases not matched to a gene: 6. CDR1 is MDHEN and CDR2 is SYDVKM in the germline V gene. CDR3 residues: CASSLSTGRNGELFF. CDR3 in DNA: TGTGCCAGCAGTTTATCGACAGGGCGGAACGGGGAGCTGTTTTTT.

The V call is TRBV30, the J call TRBJ1-1; a weak D match, TRBD1 (5 bases). This CDR3 contains 15 residues. V shed 1 base and J shed 0 bases, with 12 bases lying between them. CDR1 is GTSNPN, CDR2 SVGIG, per germline (reference sequence). CDR3 sequence: CAWSGGKGMNTEAFF. In nucleotides, the CDR3 is TGTGCCTGGAGTGGGGGTAAGGGGATGAACACTGAAGCTTTCTTT.

The rearrangement joins TRBV5-5 to TRBJ2-7; D is possibly TRBD1 (6 bases). The germline CDR1 and CDR2 sequences are SGHKS and YYEKEE (reference sequence). The CDR3 is 14 amino acids. Trimming shortened V by 5 bases and J by 3 bases, and 15 bases separated the two germline ends. The CDR3 coding sequence is TGTGCCAGCAGTTACCGGGACAACAGCTACGAGCAGTACTTC. It is translated as CASSYRDNSYEQYF.

The CDR3 DNA reads TGTGCCAGTAGTATAGAGGACAGGGGTCCGAACACTGAAGCTTTCTTT. The encoded protein is CASSIEDRGPNTEAFF. The chain combines TRBV19 with TRBJ1-1, with TRBD1 identical over 9 bases. Germline V gene sequence: CDR1 LNHDA, CDR2 SQIVND (reference sequence). After removal of 0 bases from V and 1 base from J, the junction contained 3 bases not matched to a gene. The CDR3 is 16 residues long. Variable domain in full (rest from reference TRBV19 and TRBJ1-1): DGGITQSPKYLFRKEGQNVTLSCEQNLNHDAMYWYRQDPGQGLRLIYYSQIVNDFQKGDIAEGYSVSREKKESFPLTVTSAQKNPTAFYLCASSIEDRGPNTEAFFGQGTRLTVV.

This chain links TRBV7-2 with TRBJ1-2, with D unclear. Between the trimmed V and J ends, which lost 5 bases and 6 bases, there was a span of 16 bases. This CDR3 contains 14 residues. Germline CDR1 and CDR2: SGHTA and FQGNSA. The CDR3 DNA is TGTGCCAGCAGCCTCGGGTCTCATGAGGATGGCTACACCTTC. This translates into CASSLGSHEDGYTF.

Turning to this clone: The junction departs from the called germline gene at one end, perhaps through a read error. Other DNA sequences in this sample translate to the same CDR3. V is TRBV28 and J is TRBJ1-1; D unclear. From germline, CDR1 is MDHEN and CDR2 SYDVKM. This CDR3 contains 11 residues. The CDR3 coding sequence is TGCGCCAGCTCGTTAGCCGCTGAAGCTTTCTTT. It translates to CASSLAAEAFF.

This clone has only a few counts. The V and J genes are TRBV2 and TRBJ2-2, with D possibly matching TRBD1 (6 bases). The CDR3 has 12 residues. CDR1 is SNHLY, CDR2 FYNNEI, per germline. V was clipped by 5 bases and J by 7 bases, with 8 bases between them. The CDR3, as DNA: TGTGCCAGCAGTTCACAGGGCGGGGAGCTGTTTTTT. Its protein product is CASSSQGGELFF.

J is TRBJ1-5 and V is TRBV28; 10 bases match TRBD1. The germline V gene has CDR1 MDHEN and CDR2 SYDVKM. V trimming: 6 bases; J trimming: 6 bases; junction bases outside the gene matches: 8. The CDR3 spans 15 residues. The CDR3 reads CASSTPGQGFQPQHF. The CDR3 bases are TGTGCCAGCAGCACACCGGGACAGGGGTTTCAGCCCCAGCATTTT.

V is TRBV27 and J is TRBJ2-7; possible D gene TRBD1, 7 bases. V was trimmed by 4 bases and J by 2 bases, leaving 21 bases between them. The CDR3 length is 17 residues. The germline V gene encodes CDR1 MNHEY and CDR2 SMNVEV (reference sequence). The CDR3 sequence is CASSSSSEGAGTYEQYF. The CDR3 region has the DNA TGTGCCAGCAGTTCCTCATCGGAGGGGGCCGGAACCTACGAGCAGTACTTC.